This T cell receptor beta chain was obtained from a study of T cells in Graves' hyperthyroidism and ophthalmopathy. TCR beta CDR3 sequences were amplified from RNA transcripts. Using the HTBI primer set, a first-round RT-PCR was run on the TCR CDR3. TCRdb used MiXCR to reprocess the multiplex PCR reads, holding one entry per CDR3 protein. The sample contains approximately 630,000 distinct CDR3 sequences, about 17% of which appear only once. This clonotype has a single count. Its antigen is undetermined. Since a much larger clone is just one base distant, this may be a read error. Clinical symptoms, serum thyroxine, TRAb, thyroid ultrasound and orbital computed tomography informed diagnoses. Findings and caveats of the study: In simple terms, a model built on 13 V-J features told ophthalmopathy apart from stable hyperthyroidism. Among clonotypes expanded in thyroid above 0.001, most were also found in blood.

The specimen was blood. This clonotype was sampled from a woman in her 30s with Graves' hyperthyroidism.

Written as DNA, the CDR3 is TGCAATGCTGAGGCGGGAGAGCGCGCAGATACGCAGTATTTT. It specifies CNAEAGERADTQYF. The gene calls are TRBV20-1 and TRBJ2-3, with TRBD2 matching over 7 bases. Per germline, CDR1 DFQATT and CDR2 SNEGSKA (reference sequence). This CDR3 contains 14 residues.